This T cell receptor (beta chain) was documented in a study of OX40 agonist ivuxolimab in advanced cancers. Some background on the complete study: The costimulatory receptor OX40 (CD134) was targeted by ivuxolimab, a fully human IgG2 agonistic monoclonal antibody. Intravenous ivuxolimab was administered to patients every 2 weeks at six dose levels: 0.01, 0.1, 0.3, 1.5, 3 and 10 mg/kg. Of the approximately 50 patients in dose escalation, about 19 had hepatocellular carcinoma, about 15 had melanoma, 9 had renal cell carcinoma and 9 had head and neck cancer. A male proportion of around 83% and a mean age of approximately 61 years, ranging from roughly 20 to 80, were recorded for the dose-escalation cohort. Patients were allowed to have had prior anti-PD-1, anti-PD-L1 or anti-CTLA-4 therapy, and approximately 40% of the dose-escalation patients had been treated with checkpoint inhibitors. Partial responses were achieved by three dose-escalation patients, of whom one had hepatocellular carcinoma and two had cutaneous melanoma. Peripheral TCRbeta sequencing was intended to test whether TCR sequence diversity was altered and clonal T-cell expansion was caused by ivuxolimab. The paper covers the monotherapy dose-escalation part of the phase I ivuxolimab trial, which included N of about 51 patients.

The study at large found these results: The antigen specificity of the clonally expanded peripheral T cells was not determined. In partial responders in the 0.1-3.0 mg/kg groups, normalized peripheral clonal expansion was found to be among the lowest, especially among CD8+ T cells. Clonal expansion of both CD4+ and CD8+ blood T cells was observed from baseline to week 6 at doses 0.1 to 3.0 mg/kg. Low levels of normalized T-cell clonal expansion were also shown by some nonresponding patients. After ivuxolimab, more expanded clones were found on average in CD8+ T cells than in CD4+ T cells.

Details on this clone: Its antigen remains undetermined. No base quality information exists; no much larger clone differs at one position.

Reading from cysteine to phenylalanine, the CDR3 counts 13 amino acids. CDR3 DNA only is kept here, 39 bases in frame from base 1. CDR1 and CDR2 are drawn from the germline V gene (reference sequence): GTSNPN, SVGIG. At the junction V is shortened by 1 base and J by 0 bases, with 4 bases in between. Patients with a history of autoimmune disease or receiving systemic immunosuppression were excluded from the trial. In every dose cohort, peripheral blood was drawn for TCR sequencing at baseline, cycle 4 day 1, and cycle 7 day 1. Samples came from an open-label, multicenter, first-in-human phase I dose-escalation trial of ivuxolimab. Adults with locally advanced or metastatic head and neck squamous cell, hepatocellular, melanoma or renal cell carcinoma were enrolled in the trial. Before TCR sequencing, CD4+ T cells and CD8+ T cells from peripheral blood were sorted into separate populations. Genomic DNA was isolated from the sorted cells so that the TCRbeta CDR3 region could be sequenced. TCRbeta CDR3 regions were sequenced using the immunoSEQ Assay. Here the immuneACCESS table is served through TCRdb, limited to in-frame sequences with V and J called. Missing clones are a known gap in these copies; in checked studies unresolved V genes cover under half, and the rest lacks a known reason. The sample table records 65,000 to 85,000 clones; around 81% of these occur just once. Clones ranked in the top ten supply around 2% of the sample.

The chain employs TRBV30 and TRBJ1-5, with no confidently assigned D gene. The sequencing here drew on CD4+ or CD8+ T cells sorted from blood, taken in a trial of the OX40 agonist ivuxolimab. This TCR came from an adult with an advanced solid tumor such as melanoma, head and neck, liver or kidney cancer. The CDR3 protein is CAWSGGSNQPQHF. DNA sequence: TGTGCCTGGAGTGGGGGTAGCAATCAGCCCCAGCATTTT.